Following are 9 T cell receptor beta chains from one sample sequenced in a study of blood T cell repertoires in COVID-19. The method was immunoSEQ multiplex PCR; TCRdb's version includes in-frame clones alone and lacks a portion of them. The repertoire includes fewer than 250,000 clones, approximately 90% of them detected once, and approximately 4% sits in the top ten. Sequenced input: peripheral blood. These TCRs come from a human donor in a cohort sampled during active COVID-19.

The gene calls are TRBV4-2 and TRBJ2-5; unclear D gene. The germline gives CDR1 LGHNA, CDR2 YNFKEQ. The CDR3 sequence is 13 residues long. The V end was cut by 0 bases, the J end by 3 bases, with 5 bases between. For the CDR3, the DNA is TGTGCCAGCAGCCAAGATCAGAAAGAGACCCAGTACTTC. It yields the protein CASSQDQKETQYF.

V gene TRBV28 combines with J gene TRBJ2-7; a weak D match, TRBD2 (5 bases). Trimming left V 8 bases short and J 3 bases short, with 17 bases between. Germline lookup yields CDR1 MDHEN and CDR2 SYDVKM. The CDR3 covers 14 residues. The CDR3 loop is CASQKDSLNYEQYF. CDR3 bases: TGTGCCAGCCAAAAGGACTCCCTCAACTACGAGCAGTACTTC. Together with reference TRBV28 and TRBJ2-7, the CDR3 gives the full variable domain: DVKVTQSSRYLVKRTGEKVFLECVQDMDHENMFWYRQDPGLGLRLIYFSYDVKMKEKGDIPEGYSVSREKKERFSLILESASTNQTSMYLCASQKDSLNYEQYFGPGTRLTVT.

V and J are TRBV7-2 and TRBJ2-2; 11 bases are shared with TRBD2. Germline V CDR1 and CDR2: SGHTA, FQGNSA. This CDR3 contains 15 residues. After removal of 4 bases from V and 3 bases from J, the junction contained 1 base not matched to a gene. The CDR3 DNA is TGTGCCAGCAGCTGGGGACTAGCGGACACCGGGGAGCTGTTTTTT. Translating it yields CASSWGLADTGELFF. The variable domain in full, completed from reference TRBV7-2 and TRBJ2-2, reads GAGVSQSPSNKVTEKGKDVELRCDPISGHTALYWYRQSLGQGLEFLIYFQGNSAPDKSGLPSDRFSAERTGGSVSTLTIQRTQQEDSAVYLCASSWGLADTGELFFGEGSRLTVL.

The chain links TRBV6-2 or TRBV6-3 to TRBJ1-2; a weak D match, TRBD1 (5 bases). V was cut by 0 bases and J by 4 bases, with 9 bases left in between. The germline CDR1 and CDR2 sequences are MNHEY and SVGEGT. The CDR3 extends over 14 amino acids. The CDR3 DNA is TGTGCCAGCAGTTACTCTGGGGCAACCTATGGCTACACCTTC. This codes for CASSYSGATYGYTF.

This clone was observed once. The V and J genes are TRBV15 and TRBJ1-1, with D possibly being TRBD1 (5 bases). CDR1 is LNHNV and CDR2 is YYDKDF in the germline V gene (reference sequence). V was shortened by 3 bases and J by 0 bases, with 5 bases between the two germline ends. CDR3 length: 13 amino acids. CDR3 protein: CATSRGLNTEAFF. The CDR3 region has the DNA TGTGCCACCAGCAGGGGGCTGAACACTGAAGCTTTCTTT.

The CDR3 nucleotides read TGTGCCAGCAGTTACTACTACCGGGACAGAAATGAGCAGTTCTTC. Translated: CASSYYYRDRNEQFF. The chain is built from TRBV6-6 and TRBJ2-1; TRBD1 agrees at 7 bases. V trimming: 1 base; J trimming: 7 bases; junction bases outside the gene matches: 7. The V gene's germline CDR1 is MNHNY and CDR2 SVGAGI (reference sequence). The CDR3 runs to 15 residues.

The CDR3 DNA is TGTGCCAGCAAAAGACGACGGGAGGAATCCTACAATGAGCAGTTCTTC. This encodes CASKRRREESYNEQFF. V gene TRBV27 combines with J gene TRBJ2-1; TRBD2 agrees at 7 bases. The V gene end was trimmed by 7 bases and the J gene end by 1 base; junction bases not matched to a gene: 10. The CDR3 has 16 amino acids. The V gene's germline CDR1 is MNHEY and CDR2 SMNVEV (reference sequence).

V gene TRBV6-2 or TRBV6-3 combines with J gene TRBJ2-5; 8 bases line up with TRBD1. The germline V gene encodes CDR1 MNHEY and CDR2 SVGEGT. The CDR3 runs to 12 residues. J lost 6 bases, V lost 5 bases, and 2 bases had no gene match. This CDR3 reads CASSDRGKTQYF. As DNA, the CDR3 is TGTGCCAGCAGTGACAGGGGCAAGACCCAGTACTTC.

This chain joins TRBV19 and TRBJ2-5; possibly TRBD1 for D (6 bases). Between the trimmed V and J ends, which lost 3 bases and 1 base, there was a span of 9 bases. Germline CDR1 LNHDA, CDR2 SQIVND (reference sequence). This CDR3 has 14 amino acids. The chain's CDR3 is CASSIGQIQETQYF. The CDR3 DNA reads as TGTGCCAGTAGTATCGGACAGATCCAAGAGACCCAGTACTTC.